This TCR beta chain was obtained from a study of T cell repertoires and HLA-DP antigens. Regarding this clone: Its antigen is currently unknown.

Average purity of the negatively selected CD4+ T cells was just under 98%. Purity of the untouched CD4+ T cells was roughly 98%. TCRdb's copy holds only in-frame clones and misses some; the assay was immunoSEQ multiplex PCR. The table shows around 100,000 clones, with more than 85% occurring only once. Sample: CD4+ T cells from PBMCs. The sequence derives from a young woman in good health and CMV-seronegative.

CDR3 sequence reads: CASTRSAEGSSSYNEQFF. The CDR3 DNA reads TGTGCCAGCACCCGAAGCGCGGAGGGATCAAGCTCCTACAATGAGCAGTTCTTC. The chain combines TRBV7-2 with TRBJ2-1; maybe TRBD2 (6 bases). V lost 7 bases, J lost 0 bases, and 22 bases lay in between. CDR3 length equals 18 residues. The V gene's germline CDR1 is SGHTA and CDR2 FQGNSA.